A selection of T cell receptor beta chains follows, all from one sample in a study of cytomegalovirus exposure and HLA in healthy donors. This table comes from immunoSEQ multiplex PCR, and its TCRdb copy is limited to in-frame clones, with some not included. Of 200,000 to 250,000 clones in the sample, 85% to 90% were seen once. Sequencing was performed on PBMCs. The receptors were gathered from a man between 18 and 35 years old in good health and CMV-seronegative. The CDR3 runs from the conserved cysteine through the conserved F or W. The D gene is left open where the match is weak. For some rows the clone size is stated as once, few or many, or as a class when expanded; others skip it.

clone_size j_call d_call v_call cdr3_aa
NA TRBJ2-1 TRBD2 TRBV7-9 CASSSPGLAGGRPRGEQFF
NA TRBJ1-2 NA TRBV15 CATSPDGDIHGYTF
NA TRBJ1-1 NA TRBV28 CASSLSPYSEAFF
NA TRBJ2-1 NA TRBV13 CASSFSGSDRDNEQFF
many TRBJ1-3 NA TRBV9 CASSVEGQQSSGNTIYF
NA TRBJ2-1 TRBD2 TRBV18 CASSPRAGVFNEQFF
NA TRBJ1-3 NA TRBV28 CASSLNVRGARGNTIYF
NA TRBJ1-2 TRBD1 TRBV5-6 CASSLPGTGLLTGYTF
NA TRBJ2-5 TRBD2 TRBV4-2 CASSRAGAKETQYF
NA TRBJ2-1 TRBD1 TRBV28 CASNTGGLYNEQFF
NA TRBJ2-1 TRBD1 TRBV11-2 CASSLVWDRYNEQFF
NA TRBJ2-7 NA TRBV30 CAWRIGGQYEQYF
NA TRBJ2-7 NA TRBV11-2 CASSFGGSGDEQYF
NA TRBJ2-3 NA TRBV4-2 CASSEKSYSDTQYF
NA TRBJ2-5 NA TRBV27 CASSFGSGETQYF
NA TRBJ1-1 NA TRBV4-1 CASSLTMETEAFF
NA TRBJ2-5 TRBD2 TRBV19 CASSIDKAGNQETQYF
NA TRBJ1-1 NA TRBV11-3 CASSLPNEGGTEAFF
NA TRBJ1-1 TRBD1 TRBV29-1 CSLQGGPEAFF
NA TRBJ2-3 NA TRBV6-4 CASRGRDTSTDTQYF
NA TRBJ2-7 TRBD2 TRBV19 CASSMTSGAYEQYF
NA TRBJ2-1 TRBD2 TRBV27 CASSLLSSGGQFF
few TRBJ2-7 NA TRBV5-4 CASSLTRTESHEQYF
NA TRBJ2-1 NA TRBV28 CASSLGWGGTNEQFF
once TRBJ2-5 NA TRBV7-2 CASSFETGGVETQYF
NA TRBJ1-6 TRBD1 TRBV7-9 CASSSRGVSPLHF
NA TRBJ2-7 TRBD2 TRBV11-3 CASSSPGLDYEQYF
NA TRBJ1-1 NA TRBV29-1 CSVEDGTEAFF
NA TRBJ2-2 NA TRBV7-2 CASSLGTGAGNTGELFF
NA TRBJ2-3 NA TRBV7-2 CASSRRPDDDTQYF
NA TRBJ1-5 NA TRBV28 CASSLQGQPQHF
NA TRBJ2-7 NA TRBV2 CASSPTFLRAAYEQYF
NA TRBJ2-7 NA TRBV2 CASSETGYEQYF
once TRBJ2-7 TRBD1 TRBV7-3 CASSVGQGNYEQYF
NA TRBJ2-3 TRBD2 TRBV5-1 CASSLGTLAGAGADTQYF
NA TRBJ2-1 TRBD1 TRBV4-1 CASSQDSGWAGGNEQFF
NA TRBJ2-5 NA TRBV7-9 CATDTYGGPRETQYF
NA TRBJ1-4 NA TRBV4-3 CASSQDRQGLATNEKLFF
NA TRBJ2-5 TRBD2 TRBV27 CASSRGLAVETQYF
NA TRBJ2-6 NA TRBV18 CASSPSGSGANVLTF
NA TRBJ2-3 TRBD2 TRBV11-2 CASSFTSGGAGTDTQYF
NA TRBJ2-3 NA TRBV5-1 CASSLQGSADTQYF
NA TRBJ2-7 NA TRBV28 CASRDPVGLSYEQYF
once TRBJ1-6 NA TRBV4-3 CASRQGNADSPLHF
NA TRBJ2-5 TRBD1 TRBV19 CASSRPRTGGRETQYF
NA TRBJ2-7 TRBD2 TRBV23-1 CASVGGTSHYEQYF
NA TRBJ2-1 TRBD2 TRBV5-1 CASSSGLAGGKAGSYNEQFF
NA TRBJ2-1 NA TRBV28 CASSYQYNEQFF
NA TRBJ1-4 NA TRBV9 CASSVAGSEKLFF
NA TRBJ1-2 NA TRBV7-2 CASSHYQGYTF
NA TRBJ1-4 TRBD1 TRBV18 CASSPRMIQGGKLFF
NA TRBJ2-3 TRBD2 TRBV6-5 CAVSKAGDADTQYF
NA TRBJ2-2 TRBD2 TRBV18 CASSPPGLATGELFF